The present entry profiles one TCR beta chain with its context. In the source study's methods: It was from reference gene primer amplification that nucleated cell counts were estimated. Here immunoSEQ multiplex PCR was the method, and the copy in TCRdb shows in-frame clones only, minus some. The DNA gave D and trimming, while V, J and clone size come from that table. The sample lists 250,000 to 350,000 clones; 88% were seen once. The trim removed 6 bases at V and 5 bases at J, leaving 4 bases unmatched. The germline gives CDR1 SGHRS, CDR2 YFSETQ. The CDR3 covers 13 residues. This sample stems from a study of blood T cell repertoires in COVID-19. Study-wide context: Samples taken during acute and convalescent COVID-19 were collected in the United States, Italy and Spain.

Sequencing input: peripheral blood. V is TRBV5-1 and J is TRBJ2-3, with 9 bases that match TRBD1. This clonotype was obtained from a woman aged 25 to 39 who had recovered from COVID-19. The CDR3 sequence: CASIDRGRDTQYF. CDR3 coding DNA: TGCGCCAGCATAGACAGGGGGAGAGATACGCAGTATTTT.